Given below is one T cell receptor beta chain in context. It lacks a known antigen. The input lacks base qualities; no much larger clone sits a single base away. V lost 4 bases and J lost 8 bases, and the count of bases not matched to a germline gene is 12. According to the germline V gene, CDR1 reads LGHNA and CDR2 reads YNFKEQ. From its cysteine to its phenylalanine, the CDR3 spans 17 amino acids. CDR3 DNA only is kept here, 51 bases in frame from base 1. This entry is derived from a study of T cell therapy after organ transplantation (dated by TCRdb to between 2019 and 2020). Regarding the complete study: The therapy products consisted of autologous CMV-specific T cells grown in vitro for 2 to 3 weeks using a peptide pool of 30 HLA class I and II CMV epitopes. Patients were given up to 6 doses of T cells at 2-week intervals and were followed for less than 30 weeks after finishing therapy. Of the 10 or so patients, eight were classified as clinical responders and two as nonresponders. A median of 1.92 x 10^8 CMV-specific T cells was administered to patients across 2 to 6 intravenous infusions. Long-term post-therapy blood samples were collected 20 to 29 weeks after completion of therapy. The study was a follow-up TRBV repertoire analysis of an open-label phase I trial of autologous CMV-specific adoptive T cell therapy in solid-organ transplant recipients. Long-term post-therapy samples were obtainable from only 8 of the 10 patients.

Overall study outcomes, separate from this receptor: Both transferred clonotypes and endogenous clonotypes not detected in the therapy products appeared to be included in post-therapy reconstitution. Fold change in CD8 clonality after therapy inversely correlated with pretherapy clonality, suggesting less biased repertoires were more receptive to remodeling. Marked pretherapy clonal expansions with minimal repertoire change after therapy were observed in nonresponders. Assessment of confounders such as concurrent antirejection and antiviral medications was prevented by the small cohort. The small number of expansions detected in nonresponders may reflect reduced sample coverage resulting from poor CD8+ T cell yield.

Interpreted using the paper, the time point label stands for: 20-29 weeks after completion of therapy. The patients had received solid-organ transplants and had cytomegalovirus that was drug-resistant/recurrent. Approximately 11 trial participants were chosen for repertoire analysis on the basis of the availability of post-therapy peripheral blood mononuclear cells. Viable CD3+CD8+CD4- lymphocytes were sorted from PBMCs on a BD FACSAria III. The Qiagen DNeasy Kit was used to extract genomic DNA from the sorted cells. TRB CDR3 regions were amplified from genomic DNA with the immunoSEQ two-step, bias-controlled multiplex PCR assay. An Illumina NextSeq 500 was used to sequence the CDR3 libraries. On the study's bioinformatics: The immunoSEQ Analyzer platform was used for initial alignment and bioinformatics, including bias normalization against synthetic CDR3 analogs. V, D and J genes were annotated according to IMGT database definitions. Further TRBV analyses used VDJtools version 1.1.10 and the R package tcR version 2.2.1.11 with default settings. For the GLIPH analysis, version 1.0 was run with default settings. Significant clonotype frequency changes were tested by 2-sided binomial test with Benjamini-Hochberg correction (alpha = 0.01) in CDR3 sequences with at least 5 reads. In TCRdb, the immuneACCESS table is reduced to in-frame sequences with V and J assigned. These tables do not hold every clone; where another copy was compared, an unresolved V gene accounts for under half, and the others remain unexplained. The V and J calls and clone size come from that table; D and trimming were worked out from the DNA. Here the sample has fewer than 25,000 clones; roughly 84% occur a single time. The biggest ten clones account for under 45% of the sample.

The material was CD8+ T cells from blood, obtained after autologous CMV-specific T cell therapy. Recombination linked TRBV4-2 to TRBJ2-1, with 12 central nucleotides matching TRBD2. The source of this sequence is a human patient who had received a solid organ transplant and had CMV disease. After a transplant, some of the T cells may come from the graft donor. This receptor has the CDR3 CASSLTSGRTSEDEQFF. The bases read TGTGCCAGCAGCCTCACTAGCGGGAGGACGTCGGAGGATGAGCAGTTCTTC.